These 17 T cell receptor beta chains were all obtained from the same sample, sequenced in a study of shared T cell receptors in the human thymus. TCRdb keeps only in-frame clones here, not all; method: immunoSEQ multiplex PCR. The sample consists of 650,000 to 950,000 clones, 70% to 90% of them appearing once. The same sample was also used in a study of human thymus T cells.

Sequenced: thymocytes. The receptors were gathered from a girl under three years old with a congenital heart defect.

The V gene is TRBV2, the J gene TRBJ1-3, with 7 bases matching TRBD1. The CDR3 is 15 amino acids. The V segment lost 6 bases and the J segment 0 bases; nucleotides outside the gene matches: 5. Germline CDR1 reads SNHLY; CDR2 reads FYNNEI. This CDR3 reads CASSMDRYSGNTIYF. In DNA, the CDR3 is TGTGCCAGCAGCATGGACAGGTACTCTGGAAACACCATATATTTT. The variable domain in full, with the rest retrieved from reference TRBV2 and TRBJ1-3, is EPEVTQTPSHQVTQMGQEVILRCVPISNHLYFYWYRQILGQKVEFLVSFYNNEISEKSEIFDDQFSVERPDGSNFTLKIRSTKLEDSAMYFCASSMDRYSGNTIYFGEGSWLTVV.

The rearrangement joins TRBV7-9 to TRBJ1-1; 8 nucleotides align to TRBD1. Germline V gives CDR1 SEHNR, CDR2 FQNEAQ (reference sequence). CDR3 size: 16 residues. V lost 5 bases to trimming and J lost 4 bases; unmatched junction nucleotides: 12. The CDR3 spells CASSMLAQGGFTEAFF. In DNA, the CDR3 is TGTGCCAGCAGCATGCTTGCACAGGGGGGATTCACTGAAGCTTTCTTT.

This chain connects TRBV30 to TRBJ1-4; 10 nucleotides match TRBD1. This CDR3 region has 21 residues. Germline lookup yields CDR1 GTSNPN and CDR2 SVGIG (reference sequence). V lost 0 bases to trimming and J lost 0 bases; unmatched junction nucleotides: 16. The DNA of the CDR3 is TGTGCCTGGAGTGTAGCCTGGACAGGGGGTGGGGAGGGGGCAACTAATGAAAAACTGTTTTTT. It encodes CAWSVAWTGGGEGATNEKLFF.

The rearrangement links TRBV18 to TRBJ1-2, with 8 bases matching TRBD1. The junction had 10 bases not matched to a gene; V was cut back by 3 bases and J by 1 base. Germline V gene data show CDR1 as KGHSH and CDR2 as LQKENI. There are 17 residues in the CDR3. The CDR3 sequence: CASSPRGRGQINYGYTF. In nucleotides, the CDR3 is TGTGCCAGCTCACCGAGGGGCAGGGGGCAGATTAACTATGGCTACACCTTC.

In DNA form, the CDR3 reads TGTGCCAGTAGCCGAGCCAAAAACATTCAGTACTTC. This gives the protein CASSRAKNIQYF. The chain carries TRBV19 and TRBJ2-4; D is unresolved. The CDR3 length is 12 residues. The V gene lost 6 bases and the J gene lost 0 bases, with 3 bases spanning the gap. Germline CDR1 LNHDA, CDR2 SQIVND (reference sequence).

J is TRBJ2-2 and V is TRBV2; the match to TRBD2 covers 9 bases. The CDR3 is made up of 16 amino acids. Per the germline V gene, CDR1 is SNHLY and CDR2 is FYNNEI. V lost 5 bases and J lost 3; bases outside the gene matches: 7. The CDR3 region is CASSCRGGVDTGELFF. The CDR3 region has the DNA TGTGCCAGCAGTTGTCGCGGGGGGGTAGACACCGGGGAGCTGTTTTTT.

The chain recombines TRBV5-1 with TRBJ1-1; possibly TRBD1 for D (5 bases). Trimming took off 4 bases at V and 1 base at J, with 17 bases between the two ends. The CDR3 is made up of 16 amino acids. Germline V gene sequence: CDR1 SGHRS, CDR2 YFSETQ. This chain's CDR3 is CASSPINPTGNTEAFF. As DNA, the CDR3 is TGCGCCAGCAGCCCAATCAACCCTACAGGGAACACTGAAGCTTTCTTT.

In this sample, this clone turned up once. CDR3 protein: CASSLYPRQGDPRDSPLHF. CDR3 bases: TGTGCCAGCAGCCTTTATCCCCGACAGGGCGATCCAAGGGATTCACCCCTCCACTTT. This chain joins TRBV13 and TRBJ1-6, with 7 bases fitting TRBD1. Germline V gene lookup returns CDR1 PRHDT and CDR2 FYEKMQ (reference sequence). The J segment lost 8 bases and the V segment lost 5 bases, leaving 21 bases of the junction unmatched. This CDR3 has 19 residues.

The CDR3 loop is CASSVQGDSGNTIYF. DNA of the CDR3: TGTGCCAGCAGCGTACAAGGAGACTCTGGAAACACCATATATTTT. The chain carries TRBV9 and TRBJ1-3, with no clear D. Germline-derived CDR1 and CDR2 are SGDLS and YYNGEE. Deletions cut 1 base from V and 0 bases from J, with 8 bases between. The CDR3 has 15 amino acids.

The chain combines TRBV5-1 with TRBJ1-2, with D uncertain. CDR1 is SGHRS, CDR2 YFSETQ, per germline. Trimming cost V 4 bases and J 5 bases, with 21 bases left between them. This CDR3 has 16 residues. The CDR3: CASSPANGSFGYGYTF. In DNA form, the CDR3 reads TGCGCCAGCAGCCCGGCTAATGGGAGTTTTGGTTATGGCTACACCTTC. Full variable domain (outside the CDR3, taken from reference TRBV5-1 and TRBJ1-2): KAGVTQTPRYLIKTRGQQVTLSCSPISGHRSVSWYQQTPGQGLQFLFEYFSETQRNKGNFPGRFSGRQFSNSRSEMNVSTLELGDSALYLCASSPANGSFGYGYTFGSGTRLTVV.

The V and J genes are TRBV29-1 and TRBJ2-7; D remains ambiguous. V lost 0 bases to trimming and J lost 2 bases, with 8 bases between them. CDR3 size: 13 residues. Germline V lookup: CDR1 SQVTM, CDR2 ANQGSEA. The CDR3 nucleotides are TGCAGCGTTGAAGATCGCGCTACCTACGAGCAGTACTTC. Translating it yields CSVEDRATYEQYF.

V is TRBV7-9 and J is TRBJ1-1; TRBD1 aligns across 9 bases. Germline CDR1 reads SEHNR; CDR2 reads FQNEAQ (reference sequence). The CDR3 spans 16 residues. Trimming at V came to 5 bases and at J to 6 bases, leaving 13 bases not matched to a gene. CDR3 sequence (DNA): TGTGCCAGCAGCCCAGGCGGGCGACAGGGGGACCCTGAAGCTTTCTTT. This sequence encodes CASSPGGRQGDPEAFF.

Details on this clone: An end of the junction differs from the germline gene, which may be a read error. The gene calls are TRBV20-1 and TRBJ1-1, with D unclear. The CDR3 extends over 10 amino acids. Germline lookup yields CDR1 DFQATT and CDR2 SNEGSKA (reference sequence). CDR3 residues: CSARDIEAFF. CDR3 sequence (DNA): TGCAGTGCTCGAGATATTGAAGCTTTCTTT.

J is TRBJ1-4 and V is TRBV4-3, with TRBD1 matching 10 bases. V trimming: 2 bases; J trimming: 10 bases; junction bases outside the gene matches: 13. The germline V gene encodes CDR1 LGHNA and CDR2 YSLEER. There are 17 residues in the CDR3. CDR3 coding DNA: TGCGCCAGCAGCCAACCCCAACCGACAGGGGGCGATGGAAAACTGTTTTTT. Translating it yields CASSQPQPTGGDGKLFF.

In this sample, this clone turned up once. CDR3 DNA: TGTGCCAGCAGCTTCAATTCATCCCACAGGGCAGTCGGGGAGCTGTTTTTT. This translates into CASSFNSSHRAVGELFF. The rearrangement joins TRBV7-9 to TRBJ2-2; a weak D match, TRBD1 (6 bases). From germline, CDR1 is SEHNR and CDR2 FQNEAQ (reference sequence). V shed 3 bases and J shed 7 bases, with 21 bases lying between them. This CDR3 has 17 residues.

The chain carries TRBV11-2 and TRBJ1-3, with D tentatively TRBD1 (6 bases). The V gene lost 5 bases and the J gene lost 0 bases, with 17 bases spanning the gap. The germline CDR1 and CDR2 sequences are SGHAT and FQNNGV. The CDR3 spans 17 residues. The CDR3 protein is CASSLVTGSSSGNTIYF. The CDR3 DNA sequence: TGTGCCAGCAGCCTTGTAACAGGGTCGAGCTCTGGAAACACCATATATTTT.

This chain joins TRBV29-1 and TRBJ1-2, with 10 bases that match TRBD1. Germline V gene sequence: CDR1 SQVTM, CDR2 ANQGSEA. There are 13 residues in the CDR3. The ends lost 4 bases at V and 5 bases at J; junction bases unmatched: 4. This chain's CDR3 is CSVGGQGSYGYTF. The CDR3 DNA is TGCAGCGTTGGGGGACAGGGGTCGTATGGCTACACCTTC. Filled out from reference TRBV29-1 and TRBJ1-2, the complete variable domain reads SAVISQKPSRDICQRGTSLTIQCQVDSQVTMMFWYRQQPGQSLTLIATANQGSEATYESGFVIDKFPISRPNLTFSTLTVSNMSPEDSSIYLCSVGGQGSYGYTFGSGTRLTVV.